These 24 T cell receptor beta chains came from one sample sequenced in a study. TCRdb re-derived calls from the 5' RACE reads in MiXCR, one entry per CDR3 protein. The sample has some 37,000 distinct CDR3 sequences; approximately 17% are singletons. The sample comprised naive CD4+ T cells sorted from a lymph node. Subset specified: naive CD4+ T cells, CD4+CD45RA+CD25-. The origin of the receptors is a female donor with breast cancer.

The chain is built from TRBV12-3 or TRBV12-4 and TRBJ1-2; 9 bases map to TRBD1. CDR3 length equals 15 residues. V lost 5 bases, J lost 4 bases, and 8 bases stayed unmatched. CDR3 nucleotides: TGTGCCAGCAGTCCTAAAGGGACAGGGACCTATGGCTACACCTTC. Protein: CASSPKGTGTYGYTF.

This clonotype was found a few times. This chain connects TRBV7-9 to TRBJ2-1; weak D call: TRBD2 (5 bases). Germline-derived CDR1 and CDR2 are SEHNR and FQNEAQ (reference sequence). This CDR3 comprises 13 residues. V gave up 3 bases and J gave up 5 bases, with 8 bases separating them. CDR3 nucleotides: TGTGCCAGCAGCTTGTACGGGGACAATGAGCAGTTCTTC. Translated, it gives CASSLYGDNEQFF.

J is TRBJ2-1 and V is TRBV9; D perhaps matches TRBD2 (6 bases). The CDR3 is 14 residues long. V lost 2 bases to trimming and J lost 9 bases, with 15 bases between them. The germline V gene has CDR1 SGDLS and CDR2 YYNGEE. CDR3 sequence reads: CASSVREAWGEQFF. CDR3 nucleotides: TGTGCCAGCAGCGTCAGGGAGGCGTGGGGTGAGCAGTTCTTC.

This clonotype showed up just a few times. The CDR3 loop reads CSARGGLYNEQFF. DNA for the CDR3: TGCAGTGCTAGGGGGGGACTCTACAATGAGCAGTTCTTC. This chain joins TRBV20-1 and TRBJ2-1, with D perhaps TRBD2 (6 bases). Germline lookup yields CDR1 DFQATT and CDR2 SNEGSKA (reference sequence). The CDR3 covers 13 residues. The V and J ends lost 3 bases and 3 bases respectively, with 9 bases between them.

Notes on this clonotype: At one end, the junction sequence differs from germline, possibly due to a read error. CDR3 residues: CASSQTGGNYSEQFF. The CDR3 DNA sequence: TGCGCCAGCAGCCAGACAGGGGGCAACTACAGTGAGCAGTTCTTC. This chain uses TRBV5-1 with TRBJ2-1; 10 bases line up with TRBD1. The germline V gene has CDR1 SGHRS and CDR2 YFSETQ. The CDR3 covers 15 residues.

This clonotype was counted once. An end of the junction does not agree with germline; a read error may underlie this. This sequence joins TRBV5-1 and TRBJ2-7, with TRBD1 matching over 8 bases. The CDR3 runs 16 residues. Per the germline V gene, CDR1 is SGHRS and CDR2 is YFSETQ. This chain's CDR3 is CASSLAPGAGGLEQHF. For the CDR3, the DNA is TGCGCCAGCAGCTTGGCTCCAGGGGCAGGGGGCTTAGAGCAGCACTTC.

Many counts were recorded for this clonotype. The V and J genes are TRBV5-6 and TRBJ2-5; perhaps TRBD1 as D (6 bases). The ends were cut back, 3 bases at V and 3 bases at J, with 18 bases in the middle. Germline assignment: CDR1 SGHDT and CDR2 YYEEEE. The CDR3 is 16 residues long. CDR3 protein: CASSWLGGGAEETQYF. As DNA, the CDR3 is TGTGCCAGCAGCTGGTTGGGTGGGGGCGCGGAAGAGACCCAGTACTTC. The variable domain in full, completed from reference TRBV5-6 and TRBJ2-5, reads DAGVTQSPTHLIKTRGQQVTLRCSPKSGHDTVSWYQQALGQGPQFIFQYYEEEERQRGNFPDRFSGHQFPNYSSELNVNALLLGDSALYLCASSWLGGGAEETQYFGPGTRLLVL.

The CDR3 loop is CASSFRGKNTEAFF. The CDR3 DNA reads TGTGCCAGCAGCTTTAGGGGGAAGAACACTGAAGCTTTCTTT. The chain combines TRBV5-5 with TRBJ1-1, with D perhaps matching TRBD1 (6 bases). Deletions cut 2 bases from V and 1 base from J, with 9 bases between. Germline V gene lookup returns CDR1 SGHKS and CDR2 YYEKEE (reference sequence). The CDR3 length is 14 residues.

This clonotype was counted only a few times. The chain recombines TRBV6-2 or TRBV6-3 with TRBJ2-7, with D tentatively TRBD2 (6 bases). CDR1 MNHEY and CDR2 SVGEGT come from the germline V gene. The CDR3 totals 14 residues. Trimming stripped 6 bases from V and 6 bases from J, with 18 bases between. As DNA, the CDR3 is TGTGCCAGCAGCCCCATCGGGAGATCAACCGAGCAGTACTTC. Translated: CASSPIGRSTEQYF.

Note on this clonotype: A read error is possible here, since a much larger clone lies one base away. The chain uses TRBV6-5 and TRBJ2-5; a possible D gene is TRBD2 (5 bases). CDR3 length: 13 amino acids. V was clipped by 7 bases and J by 5 bases, with 14 bases between them. Germline CDR1 reads MNHEY; CDR2 reads SVGAGI. CDR3 nucleotides: TGTGCCAGCACCAAGCGGACGGGGGAGACCCAGTACTTC. This codes for CASTKRTGETQYF.

CDR3 nucleotides: TGTGCCAGCAGCTCGGCCGGGCAGCCCCAGCATTTT. Translating gives CASSSAGQPQHF. V usage is TRBV7-9 and J usage is TRBJ1-5, with unresolved D. The germline CDR1 and CDR2 sequences are SEHNR and FQNEAQ (reference sequence). V was clipped by 4 bases and J by 7 bases, with 8 bases between them. The CDR3 has 12 residues. The variable domain in full, with the rest retrieved from reference TRBV7-9 and TRBJ1-5, is DTGVSQNPRHKITKRGQNVTFRCDPISEHNRLYWYRQTLGQGPEFLTYFQNEAQLEKSRLLSDRFSAERPKGSFSTLEIQRTEQGDSAMYLCASSSAGQPQHFGDGTRLSIL.

A few counts support this clonotype. One base away lies a much larger clone, so this may be a sequencing read error. The chain uses TRBV2 and TRBJ1-3; D is undetermined. This CDR3 region has 13 residues. CDR1 and CDR2 (germline): SNHLY, FYNNEI. The CDR3 sequence is CASRADSGNAIYF. DNA of the CDR3: TGTGCCAGCAGAGCAGACTCTGGAAACGCCATATATTTT.

In this sample, this clonotype turned up a few times. The genes are TRBV12-3 or TRBV12-4 and TRBJ2-3; 10 bases fit TRBD2. The CDR3 covers 12 residues. Trimming cost V 6 bases and J 14 bases; bases outside gene matches: 8. The CDR3 DNA is TGTGCCAGCAGCTCATCTAGCGGGAGTCTGTATTTT. Amino acid sequence: CASSSSSGSLYF.

This chain connects TRBV5-1 to TRBJ1-1; tentatively, D is TRBD1 (5 bases). This CDR3 has 16 amino acids. Germline V gene sequence: CDR1 SGHRS, CDR2 YFSETQ. Trimming cost V 5 bases and J 2 bases, with 19 bases left between them. Here the CDR3 reads CASRSQGHLFNTEAFF. CDR3 DNA: TGCGCCAGCAGGTCCCAGGGCCACCTTTTCAACACTGAAGCTTTCTTT.

This clonotype has at least ten counts. The gene calls are TRBV5-1 and TRBJ2-3; 8 positions match TRBD1. The trim removed 4 bases at V and 3 bases at J, leaving 7 bases unmatched. Germline loops: CDR1 SGHRS, CDR2 YFSETQ. This CDR3 is built from 15 residues. CDR3 coding DNA: TGCGCCAGCAGCGGTACAGGGGACAGGACAGATACGCAGTATTTT. Its translation: CASSGTGDRTDTQYF.

This chain links TRBV7-6 with TRBJ2-3; D unclear. Trimming cost V 4 bases and J 1 base, with 9 bases left between them. This CDR3 has 14 residues. Germline V gene lookup returns CDR1 SGHVS and CDR2 FNYEAQ. The CDR3 here is CASSSSAGTDTQYF. CDR3 nucleotide sequence: TGTGCCAGCAGCTCATCAGCTGGCACAGATACGCAGTATTTT.

In this sample, this clonotype turned up many times. The chain combines TRBV5-1 with TRBJ2-5; D gene uncertain. The CDR3 runs 15 residues. Trimming left V 0 bases short and J 5 bases short, with 14 bases between. Germline assignment: CDR1 SGHRS and CDR2 YFSETQ. The chain's CDR3 is CASSLATEAFETQYF. The CDR3 DNA sequence: TGCGCCAGCAGCTTGGCCACGGAAGCTTTTGAGACCCAGTACTTC. Full variable domain (outside the CDR3, taken from reference TRBV5-1 and TRBJ2-5): KAGVTQTPRYLIKTRGQQVTLSCSPISGHRSVSWYQQTPGQGLQFLFEYFSETQRNKGNFPGRFSGRQFSNSRSEMNVSTLELGDSALYLCASSLATEAFETQYFGPGTRLLVL.

This clonotype was recorded at least ten times. The chain has TRBV6-2 or TRBV6-3 and TRBJ1-2; D is ambiguous. The V end was cut by 7 bases, the J end by 5 bases, with 8 bases between. The CDR3 is 11 amino acids. Per germline, CDR1 MNHEY and CDR2 SVGEGT. This chain's CDR3 is CASTDFYGYTF. The CDR3 DNA is TGTGCCAGCACAGATTTTTATGGCTACACCTTC.

This chain joins TRBV5-1 and TRBJ2-3; no clear D gene. The V gene's germline CDR1 is SGHRS and CDR2 YFSETQ. The CDR3 consists of 13 residues. The V end lost 1 base, the J end lost 5 bases, and 8 bases lay between the germline ends. The CDR3 protein is CASSLSVIDTQYF. CDR3 in DNA: TGCGCCAGCAGCTTGTCAGTCATAGATACGCAGTATTTT.

This clonotype was recorded many times. The chain employs TRBV7-2 and TRBJ1-2; D might be TRBD1 (6 bases). Trimming removed 3 bases at V and 0 bases at J, with 8 bases between. Germline V lookup: CDR1 SGHTA, CDR2 FQGNSA. The CDR3 runs to 14 residues. Written as DNA, the CDR3 is TGTGCCAGCAGCTTCAACAGGGCTAACTATGGCTACACCTTC. Translation: CASSFNRANYGYTF.

Of note for this clonotype: Here the CDR3 omits its conserved ending phenylalanine or tryptophan, so a read error is the likely source. The CDR3 spells CASFEGAFGTEAFL. In DNA form, the CDR3 reads TGTGCCAGCTTCGAGGGGGCGTTTGGCACTGAAGCTTTCCTT. V and J are TRBV7-2 and TRBJ1-1; 7 bases are a match to TRBD1. Germline V gives CDR1 SGHTA, CDR2 FQGNSA. The CDR3 length is 14 residues. V trimming: 8 bases; J trimming: 4 bases; junction bases outside the gene matches: 10.

This clonotype was found a few times. The chain joins TRBV20-1 to TRBJ2-1; 7 bases match TRBD2. CDR1 is DFQATT and CDR2 is SNEGSKA in the germline V gene (reference sequence). J was trimmed by 0 bases and V by 6 bases; bases with no gene match: 11. CDR3 size: 16 residues. The CDR3 is CSARGDSSPSYNEQFF. For the CDR3, the DNA is TGCAGTGCACGGGGGGACTCCTCGCCCTCCTACAATGAGCAGTTCTTC.

The chain has TRBV12-3 or TRBV12-4 and TRBJ1-5; weak D call: TRBD1 (5 bases). This CDR3 is 14 amino acids long. Trimming cost V 3 bases and J 1 base, with 7 bases left between them. The CDR3 spells CASSFSGSNQPQHF. CDR3 in DNA: TGTGCCAGCAGTTTTTCAGGGAGCAATCAGCCCCAGCATTTT.

The rearrangement joins TRBV5-1 to TRBJ2-5; 7 bases are shared with TRBD1. The CDR3 runs 15 residues. Unmatched junction bases numbered 8, after V lost 4 bases and J lost 2 bases. The germline V gene encodes CDR1 SGHRS and CDR2 YFSETQ. The CDR3 DNA is TGCGCCAGCAGCAGGACAGGTTTAACACAAGAGACCCAGTACTTC. Protein product: CASSRTGLTQETQYF.